The 21 T cell receptor beta chains presented below share a single source sample, sequenced in a study of cytomegalovirus exposure and HLA in healthy donors. PCR was performed using 60 Vbeta and 13 Jbeta primers. Sequencing was performed with immunoSEQ multiplex PCR; in TCRdb, only in-frame clones are kept and a portion is missing. The table includes 200,000 or so clones, approximately 84% detected once. The sample was PBMCs. The source of these receptors is a boy younger than 18 in good health and CMV-seronegative.

Comment on this clone: A junction end diverges from the germline sequence, so it may reflect a read error. The chain is built from TRBV10-3 and TRBJ1-1; D is unresolved. The CDR3 loop spans 14 amino acids. Looked up from germline, CDR1 is ENHRY and CDR2 is SYGVKD. The CDR3 here is CAVSVGGPDTEAFF. In DNA, the CDR3 is TGTGCCGTCAGTGTCGGAGGTCCGGACACTGAAGCTTTCTTT.

This clone was seen a single time. At one end, the junction sequence differs from germline, possibly due to a read error. The chain couples TRBV29-1 to TRBJ2-1, with 7 bases lining up with TRBD1. The CDR3 extends over 10 amino acids. CDR1 and CDR2 from the germline V gene are SQVTM and ANQGSEA. CDR3: CSVGDRAGVF. The CDR3 DNA reads TGCAGCGTGGGAGACAGGGCCGGGGTCTTC.

This chain joins TRBV18 and TRBJ2-5; D call uncertain. V lost 6 bases, J lost 0 bases, and 8 bases lay in between. Germline loops: CDR1 KGHSH, CDR2 LQKENI. The CDR3 covers 13 residues. The CDR3 sequence: CASSPTYQETQYF. The CDR3 nucleotides are TGTGCCAGCTCCCCTACTTACCAAGAGACCCAGTACTTC.

The CDR3 loop reads CASRVDSYTEAFF. CDR3 DNA: TGTGCCAGCAGGGTAGACTCTTACACTGAAGCTTTCTTT. The chain is built from TRBV6-1 and TRBJ1-1; D is ambiguous. The germline CDR1 and CDR2 sequences are MNHNS and SASEGT. V was cut by 6 bases and J by 3 bases, with 11 bases left in between. The CDR3 consists of 13 residues.

V gene TRBV6-1 combines with J gene TRBJ1-1; D unresolved. In germline, CDR1 is MNHNS, CDR2 SASEGT. The length of the CDR3 is 16 residues. Trimming removed 1 base at V and 0 bases at J, with 12 bases between. The CDR3 loop reads CASSEGGSSMNTEAFF. CDR3 in DNA: TGTGCCAGCAGTGAAGGAGGCAGCTCCATGAACACTGAAGCTTTCTTT.

The V gene is TRBV19, the J gene TRBJ2-7; TRBD2 agrees at 7 bases. The CDR3 consists of 14 residues. Trimming removed 1 base from V and 3 bases from J; junction bases left unmatched: 3. Germline loops: CDR1 LNHDA, CDR2 SQIVND (reference sequence). CDR3 residues: CASSIGLALYEQYF. The CDR3 DNA reads as TGTGCCAGTAGTATAGGACTAGCCCTCTACGAGCAGTACTTC.

This chain joins TRBV19 and TRBJ2-5, with 9 bases lining up with TRBD2. Germline CDR1 and CDR2: LNHDA and SQIVND (reference sequence). The CDR3 loop spans 17 amino acids. J gave up 3 bases and V 1 base, and 9 bases lay outside the gene matches. In DNA form, the CDR3 reads TGTGCCAGTAGTATAGTAGGGGGACTAGCCTTAGAAGAGACCCAGTACTTC. Its translation is CASSIVGGLALEETQYF.

The CDR3 DNA sequence: TGTGCCAGCAGCTCGGACAGGGAAGGAGGCTACACCTTC. Protein sequence: CASSSDREGGYTF. This chain connects TRBV7-3 to TRBJ1-2, with 8 bases identical to TRBD1. Germline assignment: CDR1 SGHTA and CDR2 FQGTGA. This CDR3 comprises 13 residues. Trimming at V came to 4 bases and at J to 8 bases, leaving 6 bases not matched to a gene. The full variable domain, with the rest looked up from reference TRBV7-3 and TRBJ1-2, is GAGVSQTPSNKVTEKGKYVELRCDPISGHTALYWYRQSLGQGPEFLIYFQGTGAADDSGLPNDRFFAVRPEGSVSTLKIQRTERGDSAVYLCASSSDREGGYTFGSGTRLTVV.

In this sample, this clone turned up once. The V gene is TRBV9, the J gene TRBJ2-5; 9 bases line up with TRBD1. Germline CDR1 and CDR2: SGDLS and YYNGEE. The length of the CDR3 is 15 residues. Germline trimming cut 1 base from V and 5 bases from J; bases unmatched to any gene: 6. The CDR3 loop reads CASSVRQGDWETQYF. The CDR3, as DNA: TGTGCCAGCAGCGTAAGACAGGGGGATTGGGAGACCCAGTACTTC.

The rearrangement links TRBV7-8 to TRBJ1-1, with TRBD1 matching 7 bases. The CDR3 spans 13 residues. Looked up from germline, CDR1 is SGHVS and CDR2 is FQNEAQ. The junction had 5 bases not matched to a gene; V was cut back by 3 bases and J by 7 bases. As DNA, the CDR3 is TGTGCCAGCAGCTTTAGACAGGGTGGTGAAGCTTTCTTT. Translated: CASSFRQGGEAFF.

V and J are TRBV13 and TRBJ1-5; 7 bases match TRBD1. CDR1 PRHDT and CDR2 FYEKMQ come from the germline V gene (reference sequence). The CDR3 totals 16 residues. V shed 0 bases and J 6 bases; nucleotides not matched to a gene: 8. The DNA of the CDR3 is TGTGCCAGCAGCTTAGGGGGACAGTCTCGTTTTCAGCCCCAGCATTTT. The encoded protein is CASSLGGQSRFQPQHF.

V usage is TRBV28 and J usage is TRBJ1-2; 10 bases map to TRBD1. CDR1 and CDR2 (germline): MDHEN, SYDVKM. The CDR3 is made up of 17 amino acids. Trimming at V came to 4 bases and at J to 4 bases, leaving 12 bases not matched to a gene. CDR3 in amino acids: CASSSPTTGGDTYGYTF. The CDR3 DNA reads TGTGCCAGCAGTTCCCCAACGACAGGGGGCGACACCTATGGCTACACCTTC.

The V gene is TRBV5-4, the J gene TRBJ1-2; tentative D call: TRBD1 (5 bases). Germline V gene lookup returns CDR1 SGHNT and CDR2 YYREEE (reference sequence). The CDR3 runs to 17 residues. Between the trimmed V and J ends, which lost 4 bases and 2 bases, there was a span of 21 bases. The CDR3 DNA is TGTGCCAGCAGCCCCGGGGGAAGGGGAGGGGTCAACTATGGCTACACCTTC. Translation gives CASSPGGRGGVNYGYTF.

The chain is built from TRBV27 and TRBJ1-2; D is possibly TRBD1 (6 bases). The CDR3 extends over 14 amino acids. Germline V gene lookup returns CDR1 MNHEY and CDR2 SMNVEV (reference sequence). Trimming took off 7 bases at V and 8 bases at J, with 20 bases between the two ends. The CDR3 coding sequence is TGTGCCAGCAAAATGGGGACAACGGGGAGAGGCTACACCTTC. This translates into CASKMGTTGRGYTF.

The rearrangement joins TRBV2 to TRBJ1-2; D gene unclear. CDR3 length: 12 amino acids. CDR1 and CDR2 from the germline V gene are SNHLY and FYNNEI. The ends were cut back, 4 bases at V and 4 bases at J, with 7 bases in the middle. The CDR3 region is CASSGGIYGYTF. For the CDR3, the DNA is TGTGCCAGCAGTGGAGGGATCTATGGCTACACCTTC.

The sample holds one count of this clone. The chain links TRBV5-4 to TRBJ2-3; 10 bases match TRBD2. This CDR3 comprises 16 residues. V was pared by 3 bases and J by 5 bases, with 9 bases of the junction left unmatched. The germline CDR1 and CDR2 sequences are SGHNT and YYREEE (reference sequence). In DNA, the CDR3 is TGTGCCAGCAGCTCCGGATCAGGACTAGCGGAAGATACGCAGTATTTT. Residues: CASSSGSGLAEDTQYF.

CDR3: CASSQDRSGVAYNEQFF. CDR3 DNA: TGCGCCAGCAGCCAAGATCGCAGCGGGGTCGCCTACAATGAGCAGTTCTTC. The chain carries TRBV4-1 and TRBJ2-1, with 7 nucleotides matching TRBD2. The CDR3 runs 17 residues. CDR1 is MGHRA and CDR2 is YSYEKL in the germline V gene. J gave up 2 bases and V 0 bases, and 7 bases lay outside the gene matches.

Only one count was recorded for this clone. V is TRBV7-8 and J is TRBJ2-2; 10 bases match TRBD2. This CDR3 contains 19 residues. After removal of 5 bases from V and 0 bases from J, the junction contained 12 bases not matched to a gene. CDR1 is SGHVS, CDR2 FQNEAQ, per germline. The DNA for the CDR3 is TGTGCCAGCAGCCCACGGAGCGGGAGGGCCTTCGCGAACACCGGGGAGCTGTTTTTT. Protein sequence: CASSPRSGRAFANTGELFF.

The chain carries TRBV10-3 and TRBJ2-1; 7 nucleotides agree with TRBD1. CDR1 and CDR2 from the germline V gene are ENHRY and SYGVKD. The CDR3 extends over 13 amino acids. Trimming cost V 8 bases and J 8 bases; bases outside gene matches: 9. The CDR3 nucleotides are TGTGCCATCGCTCAGGGGGATGGCGATGAGCAGTTCTTC. It codes for CAIAQGDGDEQFF.

The chain combines TRBV2 with TRBJ1-2, with D unclear. Germline V gene sequence: CDR1 SNHLY, CDR2 FYNNEI. This CDR3 region has 13 residues. V shed 10 bases and J shed 0 bases, with 12 bases lying between them. CDR3 DNA sequence: TGTGCCACCATGCCTAGGCCTAACTATGGCTACACCTTC. This sequence encodes CATMPRPNYGYTF.

The rearrangement uses TRBV19 and TRBJ2-2; D is unresolved. The CDR3 contains 13 residues. Germline V CDR1 and CDR2: LNHDA, SQIVND (reference sequence). V dropped 6 bases and J dropped 7 bases, with 12 bases sitting between them. The CDR3 is CASRKADNGELFF. The CDR3 bases are TGTGCCAGTAGAAAGGCAGACAACGGGGAGCTGTTTTTT.